This TCR beta chain was observed in a study of blood T cell repertoires in COVID-19. TCRdb's copy holds only in-frame clones and misses some; the assay was immunoSEQ multiplex PCR. The sample shows roughly 260,000 clones, about nine tenths of them seen only once. CDR1 SGHRS and CDR2 YFSETQ come from the germline V gene. This CDR3 has 15 amino acids. The V gene lost 9 bases and the J gene lost 5 bases, with 18 bases spanning the gap. This clone was counted once. Sequenced sample: PBMCs or T cells enriched from blood (not recorded which). The chain is built from TRBV5-1 and TRBJ1-6; D is unresolved. The TCR sequence derives from a woman aged 25 to 39 with acute COVID-19. CDR3 coding DNA: TGCGCCAACCCACTGAAACGTTCTAATAATTCACCCCTCCACTTT. Translation gives CANPLKRSNNSPLHF.